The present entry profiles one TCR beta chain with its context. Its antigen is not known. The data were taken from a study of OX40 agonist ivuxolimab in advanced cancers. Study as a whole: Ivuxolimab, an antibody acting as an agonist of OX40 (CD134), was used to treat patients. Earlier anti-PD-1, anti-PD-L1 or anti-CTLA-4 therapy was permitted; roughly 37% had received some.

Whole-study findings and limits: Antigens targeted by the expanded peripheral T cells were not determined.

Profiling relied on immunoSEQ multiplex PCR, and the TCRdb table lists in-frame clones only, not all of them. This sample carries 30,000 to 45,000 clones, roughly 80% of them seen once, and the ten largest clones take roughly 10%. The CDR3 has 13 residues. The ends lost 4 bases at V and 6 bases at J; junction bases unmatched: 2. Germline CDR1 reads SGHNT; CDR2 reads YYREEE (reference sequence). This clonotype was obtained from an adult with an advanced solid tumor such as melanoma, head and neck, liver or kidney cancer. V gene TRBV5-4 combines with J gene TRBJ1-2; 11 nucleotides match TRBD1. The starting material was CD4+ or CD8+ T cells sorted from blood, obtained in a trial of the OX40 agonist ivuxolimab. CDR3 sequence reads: CASSQGQGDGYTF. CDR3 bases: TGTGCCAGCAGCCAGGGACAGGGGGATGGCTACACCTTC.